Described below is a single T cell receptor beta chain sequence and its context. Its antigen specificity is not known. One base away there is no much larger clone; base qualities are not given. TCRbeta CDR3 regions were amplified from genomic DNA using the immunoSEQ Assay, a bias-controlled multiplex PCR. The authors' analysis ran thus. Within the assay, amplification of reference gene primers was used to estimate how many nucleated cells each sample contained. To quantify the absolute abundance of each unique TCRbeta CDR3 rearrangement, sequence reads were collapsed and filtered. For each sample, productive Simpson clonality was calculated as the square root of Simpson's diversity index across productive rearrangements. Held by TCRdb, this immuneACCESS table contains in-frame sequences only and omits some clones. Under half of the omission traces to an unresolved V gene where checked; the cause of the rest is unknown. D and trimming were read from the DNA, whereas the V and J calls and clone size are those reported in that table. This sample is represented by nearly 90,000 clones; more than 70% of them were singletons. In total, the top ten clones hold around 15% of the sample.

This specimen comes from a study of blood T cell repertoires in COVID-19 (dated by TCRdb to 2018 to 2020). About the study as a whole: Collaborator samples came from the United States, Italy and Spain and covered acute and convalescent phases of COVID-19. A freely available public database, intended as a resource for researchers studying the immune response to SARS-CoV-2, is where the repertoires were released. Nearly every sample came with metadata listing a de-identified subject ID, COVID-19 status, age in years and sex. HLA class I and class II types, where available, came from metadata supplied by the sample provider rather than from assay-based typing. Samples were obtained from the ongoing ImmuneRACE study (first 160 participants) and from about 1,300 subjects provided by 6 global collaborators. Deeply sampled blood TCRbeta repertoires from subjects exposed to, actively infected with, or recovered from COVID-19 were included in the dataset. The material from the prospective study consisted of cDNA or gDNA derived from T cells, B-cell-depleted T cells, or PBMCs.

Each collaborating institution followed its own protocols to collect whole blood in K2EDTA tubes. Collaborator samples were shipped for TCRbeta analysis as frozen whole blood, isolated PBMCs, or DNA extracted from either sample type. Counted from cysteine to phenylalanine, this CDR3 has 15 amino acids. Only CDR3 DNA remains: 45 bases, in frame from the first base. The germline V gene (reference sequence) sets CDR1 to MNHNY and CDR2 to SVGAGI. V loses 0 bases of germline sequence and J loses 0 bases, and the interval between the two ends is 5 bases. What the study reported, not specific to this receptor: The quantity of clinical and demographic metadata differed by source and by participant and was supplied without curation.

Sequencing was performed on peripheral blood. The source is a woman of 80 years or more with acute or convalescent COVID-19. This sequence uses TRBV6-6 and TRBJ1-4; the D gene identity is not certain. The DNA is TGTGCCAGCAGTTACTCGAGAGCAACTAATGAAAAACTGTTTTTT. This sequence encodes CASSYSRATNEKLFF.